This T cell receptor beta chain originates from a study of post-analysis software for immune sequencing data. Study-level findings and limits: Roughly five TRBV segments appeared more often in patients than in controls, and TRBV5-6, TRBV5-1 and TRBV20-1 were among these. Batch-mates among the samples co-clustered strongly by F measure.

Presence of unique molecular identifiers characterized the TCR beta cDNA libraries. TCRdb passed the PCR reads through MiXCR, listing each CDR3 protein once. The repertoire holds approximately 770,000 distinct CDR3 sequences, with 46% as singletons. CDR1 and CDR2 from the germline V gene are MNHEY and SMNVEV (reference sequence). The V and J ends lost 6 bases and 0 bases respectively, with 17 bases between them. The CDR3 is 16 residues long. Details on this clonotype: Its antigen remains unknown.

The specimen was blood. This rearrangement joins TRBV27 to TRBJ2-5, with a weak D call TRBD1 (5 bases). The source of this sequence is a girl aged 5-17 years with multiple sclerosis. CDR3 loop: CASSSEWGRNQETQYF. Written as DNA, the CDR3 is TGTGCCAGCAGCTCGGAGTGGGGCAGAAACCAAGAGACCCAGTACTTC.